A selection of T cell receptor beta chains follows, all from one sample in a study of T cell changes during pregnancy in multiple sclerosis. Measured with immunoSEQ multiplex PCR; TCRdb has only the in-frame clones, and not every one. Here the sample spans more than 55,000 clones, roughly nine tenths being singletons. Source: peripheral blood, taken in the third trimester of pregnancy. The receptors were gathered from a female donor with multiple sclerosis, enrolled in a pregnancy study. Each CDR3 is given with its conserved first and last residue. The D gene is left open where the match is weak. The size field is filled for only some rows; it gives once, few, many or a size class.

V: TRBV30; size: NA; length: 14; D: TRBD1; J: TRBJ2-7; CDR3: CAWSVPGGTYEQYF; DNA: TGTGCCTGGAGTGTACCAGGGGGCACCTACGAGCAGTACTTC
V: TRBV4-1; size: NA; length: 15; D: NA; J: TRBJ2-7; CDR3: CASSQLAGIPYEQYF; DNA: TGCGCCAGCAGCCAACTGGCCGGGATCCCCTACGAGCAGTACTTC
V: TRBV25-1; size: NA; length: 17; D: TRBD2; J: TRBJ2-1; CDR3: CASSGSTSGISYNEQFF; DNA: TGTGCCAGCAGTGGTTCAACTAGCGGGATTTCCTACAATGAGCAGTTCTTC
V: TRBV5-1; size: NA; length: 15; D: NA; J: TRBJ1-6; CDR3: CASSLRSSPNSPLHF; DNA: TGCGCCAGCAGCTTGCGTTCCTCCCCTAATTCACCCCTCCACTTT
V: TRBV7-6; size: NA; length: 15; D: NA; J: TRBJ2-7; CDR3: CASSLMSGQTYEQYF; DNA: TGTGCCAGCAGCTTAATGAGCGGGCAAACCTACGAGCAGTACTTC
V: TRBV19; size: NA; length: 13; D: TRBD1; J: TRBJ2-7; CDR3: CASSSTTGGEQYF; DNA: TGTGCCAGTAGTTCGACGACAGGGGGCGAGCAGTACTTC
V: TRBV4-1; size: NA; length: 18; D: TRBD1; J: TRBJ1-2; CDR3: CASSQAGYGTEASYGYTF; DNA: TGCGCCAGCAGCCAAGCAGGGTATGGGACAGAAGCCAGCTATGGCTACACCTTC
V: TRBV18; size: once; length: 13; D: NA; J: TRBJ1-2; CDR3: CASSQRQDYGYTF; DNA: TGTGCCAGCTCACAAAGGCAGGACTATGGCTACACCTTC
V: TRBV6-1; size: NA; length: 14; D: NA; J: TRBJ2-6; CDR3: CASVSRTGANVLTF; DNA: TGTGCCAGCGTTTCTAGGACTGGGGCCAACGTCCTGACTTTC
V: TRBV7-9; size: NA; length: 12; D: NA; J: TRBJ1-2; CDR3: CASSLGGPGYTF; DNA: TGTGCCAGCAGCTTAGGTGGCCCTGGCTACACCTTC
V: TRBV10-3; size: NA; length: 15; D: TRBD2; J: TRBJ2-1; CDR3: CAINPGLGGGNEQFF; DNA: TGTGCCATCAACCCGGGACTAGGAGGAGGCAATGAGCAGTTCTTC
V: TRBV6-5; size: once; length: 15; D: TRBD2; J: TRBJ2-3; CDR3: CASTLPSGRTDTQYF; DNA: TGTGCCAGCACCCTCCCTAGCGGGAGAACAGATACGCAGTATTTT
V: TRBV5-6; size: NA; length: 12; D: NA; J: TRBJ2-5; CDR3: CASLTGGETQYF; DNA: TGTGCCAGCCTGACTGGCGGGGAGACCCAGTACTTC
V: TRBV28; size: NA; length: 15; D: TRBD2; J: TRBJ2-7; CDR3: CASSEGLAGVHEQYF; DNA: TGTGCCAGCAGTGAGGGACTAGCGGGAGTCCACGAGCAGTACTTC
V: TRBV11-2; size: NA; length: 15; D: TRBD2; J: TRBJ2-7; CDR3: CASSLMGLAHYEQYF; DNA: TGTGCCAGCAGCTTAATGGGACTAGCGCACTACGAGCAGTACTTC
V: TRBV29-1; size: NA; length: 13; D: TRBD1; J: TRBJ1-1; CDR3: CSARQGGNTEAFF; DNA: TGCAGCGCCAGACAGGGAGGAAACACTGAAGCTTTCTTT
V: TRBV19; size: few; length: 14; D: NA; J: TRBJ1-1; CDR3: CASSMAGGGTEAFF; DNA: TGTGCCAGTAGTATGGCAGGTGGGGGGACTGAAGCTTTCTTT
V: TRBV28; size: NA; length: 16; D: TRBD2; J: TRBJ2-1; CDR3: CASSFASGSSYNEQFF; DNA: TGTGCCAGCAGTTTTGCTAGCGGGAGTTCCTACAATGAGCAGTTCTTC
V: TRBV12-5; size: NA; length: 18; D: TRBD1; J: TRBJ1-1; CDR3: CASGLVLTGGAAGTEAFF; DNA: TGTGCTAGTGGTTTGGTCCTAACAGGGGGCGCCGCGGGCACTGAAGCTTTCTTT
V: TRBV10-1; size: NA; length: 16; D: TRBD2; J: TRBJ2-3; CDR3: CASSMTSGSVSDTQYF; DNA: TGCGCCAGCAGCATGACTAGCGGGAGCGTCTCAGATACGCAGTATTTT
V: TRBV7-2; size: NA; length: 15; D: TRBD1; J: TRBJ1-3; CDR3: CASSLYGTAGNTIYF; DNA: TGTGCCAGCAGCTTATACGGGACAGCTGGAAACACCATATATTTT
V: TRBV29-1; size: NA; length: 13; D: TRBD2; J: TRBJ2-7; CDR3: CSVETSGRFEQYF; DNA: TGCAGCGTCGAGACTAGCGGGAGGTTCGAGCAGTACTTC
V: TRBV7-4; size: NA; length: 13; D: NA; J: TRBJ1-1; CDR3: CASSLQGNTEAFF; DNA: TGTGCCAGCAGCTTACAGGGGAACACTGAAGCTTTCTTT
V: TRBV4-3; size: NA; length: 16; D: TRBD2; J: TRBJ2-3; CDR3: CASSLLGIAGTDTQYF; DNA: TGCGCCAGCAGTCTTCTTGGAATAGCGGGAACAGATACGCAGTATTTT
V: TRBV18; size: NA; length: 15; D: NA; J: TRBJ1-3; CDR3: CASSPSGPGGNTIYF; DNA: TGTGCCAGCTCACCAAGTGGGCCCGGAGGAAACACCATATATTTT
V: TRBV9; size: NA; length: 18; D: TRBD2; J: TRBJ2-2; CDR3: CASSASFSGRGTTGELFF; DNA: TGTGCCAGCAGCGCATCCTTTAGCGGGCGAGGGACCACCGGGGAGCTGTTTTTT
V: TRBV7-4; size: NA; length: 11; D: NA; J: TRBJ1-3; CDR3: CASIPQNTIYF; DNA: TGTGCCAGCATCCCGCAGAACACCATATATTTT
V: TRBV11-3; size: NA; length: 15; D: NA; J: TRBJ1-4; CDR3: CASSSTGTPDEKLFF; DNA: TGTGCCAGCAGCAGTACCGGGACTCCGGATGAAAAACTGTTTTTT
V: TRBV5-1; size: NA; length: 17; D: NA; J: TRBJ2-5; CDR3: CASSTYKKTGPQETQYF; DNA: TGCGCCAGCAGCACTTATAAAAAAACAGGACCCCAAGAGACCCAGTACTTC
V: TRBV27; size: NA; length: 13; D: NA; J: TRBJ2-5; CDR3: CASSPPGWQTQYF; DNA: TGTGCCAGCAGTCCGCCAGGGTGGCAGACCCAGTACTTC
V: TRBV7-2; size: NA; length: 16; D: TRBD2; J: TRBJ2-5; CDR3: CASSPSAASGQETQYF; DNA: TGTGCCAGCAGCCCCAGTGCGGCTAGCGGGCAAGAGACCCAGTACTTC
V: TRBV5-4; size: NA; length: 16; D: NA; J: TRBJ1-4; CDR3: CASSLVGEGTNEKLFF; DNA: TGTGCCAGCAGCTTGGTCGGGGAGGGGACTAATGAAAAACTGTTTTTT
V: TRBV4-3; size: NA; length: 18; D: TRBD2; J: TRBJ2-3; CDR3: CASSLGGLAGGRRNTQYF; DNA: TGCGCCAGCAGCCTCGGCGGGCTAGCGGGAGGGCGGCGTAATACGCAGTATTTT
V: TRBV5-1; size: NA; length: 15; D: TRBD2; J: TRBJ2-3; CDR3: CASSLGGGWTDTQYF; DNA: TGCGCCAGCAGCCTGGGGGGGGGTTGGACAGATACGCAGTATTTT